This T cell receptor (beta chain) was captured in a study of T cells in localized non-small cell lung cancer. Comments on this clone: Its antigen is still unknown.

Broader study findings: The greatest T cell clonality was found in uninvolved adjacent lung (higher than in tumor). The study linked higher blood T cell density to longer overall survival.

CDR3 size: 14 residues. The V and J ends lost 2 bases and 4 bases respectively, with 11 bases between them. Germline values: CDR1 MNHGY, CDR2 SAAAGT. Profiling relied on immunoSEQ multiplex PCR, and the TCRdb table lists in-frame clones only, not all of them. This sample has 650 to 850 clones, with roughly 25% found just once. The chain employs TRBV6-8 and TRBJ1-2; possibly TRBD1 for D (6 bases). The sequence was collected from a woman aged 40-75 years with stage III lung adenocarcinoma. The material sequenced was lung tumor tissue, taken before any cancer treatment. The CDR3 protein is CASSYPGHPYGYTF. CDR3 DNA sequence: TGTGCCAGCAGTTACCCGGGACATCCCTATGGCTACACCTTC.